This T cell receptor (beta chain) was recorded in a study of T-cell memory formation after mild COVID-19. TCRdb redid the calling of the 5' RACE reads with MiXCR, one entry per CDR3 protein. The sample holds approximately 260,000 distinct CDR3 sequences, roughly 18% seen once. Between the trimmed V and J ends, which lost 4 bases and 7 bases, there was a span of 17 bases. The CDR3 length is 16 residues. CDR1 MGHDK and CDR2 SYGVNS come from the germline V gene. Sequenced input: PBMCs or a T cell subset sorted from them (not recorded which). The V call is TRBV25-1, the J call TRBJ1-6; D is ambiguous. This receptor was identified in a man younger than 35 who had mild COVID-19 (a few samples of this study predate the infection). Cell type and time point are not known. The CDR3 spells CASSALSGGWNSPLHF. The CDR3 nucleotides read TGTGCCAGCAGTGCTCTATCGGGAGGGTGGAATTCACCCCTCCACTTT. Complete variable domain (other parts from reference TRBV25-1 and TRBJ1-6): EADIYQTPRYLVIGTGKKITLECSQTMGHDKMYWYQQDPGMELHLIHYSYGVNSTEKGDLSSESTVSRIRTEHFPLTLESARPSHTSQYLCASSALSGGWNSPLHFGNGTRLTVT.